This is a list of T cell receptor beta chains from one sample in a study of blood T cell repertoires in COVID-19. Generated by immunoSEQ multiplex PCR, the TCRdb table keeps only in-frame clones and is missing some. The table includes about 18,000 clones, about four fifths detected once. The source material was peripheral blood. Receptors were obtained from an elderly man with acute or convalescent COVID-19. The CDR3 runs from the conserved cysteine through the conserved F or W. Fields, in order: J gene, D gene, clone size, V gene, CDR3 DNA, CDR3 protein. The D gene is left open where the match is weak. Clone size is shown for a subset of rows, as once, few, many or a class of expanded clone.

>TRBJ1-1|.|.|TRBV6-1
TGTGCCAGCAGTGAGTTTCCCTACACTGAAGCTTTCTTT
CASSEFPYTEAFF
>TRBJ2-1|TRBD1|.|TRBV5-1
TGCGCCAGCAGCTTGGTGGACAGGGCTGGGCGGCAGTTCTTC
CASSLVDRAGRQFF
>TRBJ2-2|TRBD1|.|TRBV5-1
TGCGCCAGCAGCCCAAGTCCATCGACAGGGCGGACCGGGGAGCTGTTTTTT
CASSPSPSTGRTGELFF
>TRBJ1-6|.|.|TRBV9
TGTGCCAGCAGCGTCTTACAGGATTCACCCCTCCACTTT
CASSVLQDSPLHF
>TRBJ1-6|TRBD1|once|TRBV6-2/TRBV6-3
TGTGCCAGCAGTTCGGACAGGCGGGGCTCACCCCTCCACTTT
CASSSDRRGSPLHF
>TRBJ2-7|TRBD1|.|TRBV6-2/TRBV6-3
TGTGCCAGCAGCAGGACAGGGGGCCCCTACGAGCAGTACTTC
CASSRTGGPYEQYF
>TRBJ2-7|.|.|TRBV6-2/TRBV6-3
TGTGCCAGCAGCTTACAGGAAGGCTACGAGCAGTACTTC
CASSLQEGYEQYF
>TRBJ1-6|.|few|TRBV6-2/TRBV6-3
TGTGCCAGCAGTTGGACACGTTCCTCCTATAATTCACCCCTCCACTTT
CASSWTRSSYNSPLHF
>TRBJ2-2|TRBD1|.|TRBV5-1
TGCGCCAGCAGCTTGGACGGGACAGGAAGGGAGAACACCGGGGAGCTGTTTTTT
CASSLDGTGRENTGELFF
>TRBJ2-5|.|.|TRBV6-1
TGTGCCAGCAGTGAAGCATCCAGGAAAGAGACCCAGTACTTC
CASSEASRKETQYF